The sequence of this T cell receptor (beta chain) was determined in a study of PD-1 blockade in classical Hodgkin lymphoma. Study conclusions and caveats: The authors excluded patients who started nivolumab under 1 year after ASCT. Whereas CD4+ TCR diversity had risen significantly by C4D1, CD8+ TCR diversity had not. Reports indicated that newly diagnosed patients had lower baseline TCR diversity than healthy donors did.

Note on this clone: As yet, its antigen is unknown.

Here immunoSEQ multiplex PCR was the method, and the copy in TCRdb shows in-frame clones only, minus some. The table includes 100,000 or so clones, about 93% detected once. Time point noted: cycle 4 day 1 (C4D1), after 5 to 7 weeks of nivolumab. There was relapse after autologous stem cell transplantation in every patient, and there was variation in brentuximab vedotin exposure. Sequenced material: peripheral blood mononuclear cells (PBMCs), taken before the fourth cycle of nivolumab. The receptor's source is a human donor with classical Hodgkin lymphoma.

The CDR3 DNA reads as TGTGCCAGCAGCTTATTCGACAGGGATGGCTACACCTTC. The encoded protein is CASSLFDRDGYTF. The chain links TRBV5-6 to TRBJ1-2; TRBD1 matches at 7 bases. After removal of 2 bases from V and 6 bases from J, the junction contained 4 bases not matched to a gene. The CDR3 extends over 13 amino acids. Germline V CDR1 and CDR2: SGHDT, YYEEEE.